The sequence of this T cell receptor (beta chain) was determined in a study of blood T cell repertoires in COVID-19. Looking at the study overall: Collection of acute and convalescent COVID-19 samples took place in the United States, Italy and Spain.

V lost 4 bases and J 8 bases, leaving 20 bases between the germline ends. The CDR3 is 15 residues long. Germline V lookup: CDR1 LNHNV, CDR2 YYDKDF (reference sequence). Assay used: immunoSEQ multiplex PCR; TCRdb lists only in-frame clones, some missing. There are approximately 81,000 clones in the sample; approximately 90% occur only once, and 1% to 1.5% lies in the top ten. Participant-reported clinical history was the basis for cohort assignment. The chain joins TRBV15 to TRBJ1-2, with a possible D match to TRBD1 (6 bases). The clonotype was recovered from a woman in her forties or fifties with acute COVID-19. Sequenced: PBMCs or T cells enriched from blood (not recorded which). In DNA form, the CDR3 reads TGTGCCACCAGCACACACAGGGTAGAAACTTACGGCTACACCTTC. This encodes CATSTHRVETYGYTF.